The rows below give T cell receptor beta chains drawn from one sample of a study of OX40 agonist ivuxolimab in advanced cancers. Clones were sequenced by immunoSEQ multiplex PCR, and TCRdb holds only the in-frame ones, with some missing. The sample has about 86,000 clones; about 89% are singletons. The sample in question was CD4+ or CD8+ T cells sorted from blood, obtained in a trial of the OX40 agonist ivuxolimab. The receptors originated from an adult with an advanced solid tumor such as melanoma, head and neck, liver or kidney cancer. Each CDR3 is given with its conserved first and last residue. D genes are given only for firm matches. Clone size is not always given. Where it is, it says once, few, many or a class for expanded clones.

d_call clone_size j_call v_call cdr3_nt cdr3_aa
TRBD2 - TRBJ2-7 TRBV27 TGTGCCAGCAGTTCCCGACTAGCGGGAGGCCAATCCTACGAGCAGTACTTC CASSSRLAGGQSYEQYF
- - TRBJ2-5 TRBV2 TGTGCCAGCAGTGAAGCGCTTCCTGGGACGGCCCAAGAGACCCAGTACTTC CASSEALPGTAQETQYF
- - TRBJ2-1 TRBV10-1 TGCGCCAGCAGTCTGGACGGAATGGGGCAGTTCTTC CASSLDGMGQFF
- - TRBJ2-7 TRBV27 TGTGCCAGCAGTAGTCCCAGGGACTCCTACGAGCAGTACTTC CASSSPRDSYEQYF
- - TRBJ2-1 TRBV14 TGTGCCAGCAGCCAAACGTTTAACGAGAATGAGCAGTTCTTC CASSQTFNENEQFF
- - TRBJ2-3 TRBV5-1 TGCGCCAGCAGCGTCACGACAACGGGAGATACGCAGTATTTT CASSVTTTGDTQYF
TRBD2 - TRBJ2-1 TRBV7-9 TGTGCCAGCAGCTTAGCTCAGACTAGCGGTTGGAATGAGCAGTTCTTC CASSLAQTSGWNEQFF
TRBD1 - TRBJ2-7 TRBV27 TGTGCCAGCAGTTCCGGACAGGGAACCTACGAGCAGTACTTC CASSSGQGTYEQYF
- once TRBJ2-6 TRBV19 TGTGCCAGTACCCCAAGGGGGGACACCTACTCTGGGGCCAACGTCCTGACTTTC CASTPRGDTYSGANVLTF
- - TRBJ1-5 TRBV2 TGTGCCAGCAGTCGACAGGTTCAGCCCCAGCATTTT CASSRQVQPQHF
- - TRBJ1-3 TRBV7-9 TGTGCCAGCAGCGAAGTGACAGACTCTGGAAACACCATATATTTT CASSEVTDSGNTIYF
TRBD1 - TRBJ1-1 TRBV18 TGTGCCAGCTCACACACAGACAGGGTAGAGGCTTTCTTT CASSHTDRVEAFF
TRBD2 - TRBJ2-1 TRBV18 TGTGCCAGCTCACTAGGCACTAGCGGGACTTACAATGAGCAGTTCTTC CASSLGTSGTYNEQFF
- - TRBJ1-1 TRBV9 TGTGCCAGCGGGGACCCTGGGGCTGAAGCTTTCTTT CASGDPGAEAFF
- - TRBJ2-1 TRBV15 TGTGCCACCAGCAGATCTTCGGGTGAGCAGTTCTTC CATSRSSGEQFF
- - TRBJ2-4 TRBV27 TGTGCCAGCATGCCCGGAAACTTAGCCAAAAACATTCAGTACTTC CASMPGNLAKNIQYF
TRBD2 - TRBJ2-7 TRBV11-3 TGTGCCAGCAGCTTAGTCTACTCCACTAGCGGGAGTTACGAGCAGTACTTC CASSLVYSTSGSYEQYF
- - TRBJ2-5 TRBV28 TGTGCCAGCACAAACAGGGTAGGAGAGGAGACCCAGTACTTC CASTNRVGEETQYF
TRBD2 - TRBJ2-5 TRBV11-2 TGTGCCAGCAGCTTAGGCGGGGGGGAGACCCAGTACTTC CASSLGGGETQYF
- few TRBJ2-7 TRBV30 TGTGCCTGGTCAAAGGAAATCTACGAGCAGTACTTC CAWSKEIYEQYF
- once TRBJ2-4 TRBV28 TGTGCCAGCAGTCCTGCAGGGTATCGGAACATTCAGTACTTC CASSPAGYRNIQYF
- - TRBJ1-2 TRBV2 TGTGCCAGGGAGGGGGGCTACACCTTC CAREGGYTF
- - TRBJ2-2 TRBV10-1 TGCGCCAGCAGTACAGGGTACACCGGGGAGCTGTTTTTT CASSTGYTGELFF
TRBD1 few TRBJ2-5 TRBV5-5 TGTGCCAGCAGATTCCCAGGGGGACGGACCCAAGAGACCCAGTACTTC CASRFPGGRTQETQYF
- - TRBJ1-3 TRBV7-6 TGTGCCAGCAGCTTTGGAAACTCTGGAAACACCATATATTTT CASSFGNSGNTIYF
- - TRBJ1-5 TRBV5-6 TGTGCCAGCAGCTTTGGGGGAGGGCAGCCCCAGCATTTT CASSFGGGQPQHF